This T cell receptor beta chain was captured in a study of T cell responses to AZD1222 COVID-19 vaccine. A word on this clone: Antigen: not known.

Profiled with immunoSEQ multiplex PCR; TCRdb holds only in-frame clones, not every one. The sample consists of some 110,000 clones, around 91% of them appearing once. Pooled in the analysis were second doses at about 4 or about 12 weeks. Study-wide results and caveats: Donor demographics were predominantly white British with a female majority; clonal diversity may be underestimated. CD4 TCRs covered the whole spike, strongest at regions 160-218 and 743-854. A rise in Spike-specific TCR breadth and depth followed two AZD1222 doses.

This receptor was identified in an adult who received the AZD1222 COVID-19 vaccine. Sequencing used peripheral blood, obtained 28 days after the second AZD1222 dose.

The CDR3 DNA sequence: TGTGCCAGCAGTTACGCGGCAACTTCATTCTCCTACGAGCAGTACTTC. Translating it yields CASSYAATSFSYEQYF. The chain employs TRBV6-5 and TRBJ2-7; D gene uncertain. The CDR3 length is 16 residues. Germline V gene sequence: CDR1 MNHEY, CDR2 SVGAGI. V shed 2 bases and J shed 0 bases, with 14 bases lying between them.